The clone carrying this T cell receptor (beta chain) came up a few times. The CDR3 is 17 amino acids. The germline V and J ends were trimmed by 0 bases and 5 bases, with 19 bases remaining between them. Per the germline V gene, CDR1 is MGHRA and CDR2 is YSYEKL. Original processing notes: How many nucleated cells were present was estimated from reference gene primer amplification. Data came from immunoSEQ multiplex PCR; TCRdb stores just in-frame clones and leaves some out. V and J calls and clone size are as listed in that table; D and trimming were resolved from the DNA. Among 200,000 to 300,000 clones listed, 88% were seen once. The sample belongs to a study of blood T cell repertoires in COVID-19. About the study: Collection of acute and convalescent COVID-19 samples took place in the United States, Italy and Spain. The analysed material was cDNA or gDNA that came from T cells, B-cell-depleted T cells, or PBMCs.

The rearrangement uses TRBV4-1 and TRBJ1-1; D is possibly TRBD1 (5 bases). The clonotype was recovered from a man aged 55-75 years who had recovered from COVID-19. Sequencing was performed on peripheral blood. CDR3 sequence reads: CASSQEGLRLGNTEAFF. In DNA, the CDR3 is TGCGCCAGCAGCCAAGAGGGACTCCGCCTGGGAAATACTGAAGCTTTCTTT.